This TCR beta chain was captured by sequencing in a study of siplizumab effects on memory and regulatory T cells. Study results and limitations: In siplizumab cultures, the suppressive function of proliferating Tregs remained unconfirmed. A major contribution to the alloresponse seemed to be made by naive T cells, which seemed more diverse than memory cells.

Using immunoSEQ multiplex PCR, the repertoire was profiled, and TCRdb retains in-frame clones only, with some absent. The data hold tens of thousands of clones, with roughly 96% observed a single time. CDR3 size: 14 residues. Germline CDR1 is MNHEY and CDR2 is SVGAGI. Trimming shortened V by 4 bases and J by 5 bases, and 11 bases separated the two germline ends. This clone was seen just once. Its specificity is unknown. The rearrangement links TRBV6-5 to TRBJ2-2; possibly TRBD2 for D (6 bases). This clonotype was obtained from a human donor in good health. The specimen sequenced was naive CD4+ T cells sorted from blood. The CDR3 nucleotides read TGTGCCAGCAGTTGGCGGGGCGCGACCGGGGAGCTGTTTTTT. This encodes CASSWRGATGELFF.